What follows are 19 T cell receptor beta chains derived from one specimen sequenced in a study of shared clonotypes between healthy human individuals (dated by TCRdb to 2019 to 2021). The library relied on the immunoSEQ multiplex PCR assay. TCRdb holds this immuneACCESS table with in-frame rearrangements only. Some clones are missing; in checked studies, unresolved V genes explain under half, and the rest has no known cause. Recorded for this sample are over 850,000 clones; approximately 80% of them occurred a single time. The top ten hold more than 0.55% of the sample. Sequencing input: memory CD4+ T cells from PBMCs. In the paper's terms, the cell subset or site label means: CD45RA-negative fraction. The receptors here all came from a young man in good health. Some clones in this sample may be carry-over from other donors' samples.

A remark on this clone: It differs at one base from a far larger clone, so likely a read error. This chain joins TRBV29-1 and TRBJ1-2; D is possibly TRBD1 (5 bases). The CDR3 sequence is 14 residues long. V was clipped by 4 bases and J by 4 bases, with 16 bases between them. Germline V gene lookup returns CDR1 SQVTM and CDR2 ANQGSEA. The CDR3 spells CSVGDGDRGYGYTF. DNA for the CDR3: TGCAGCGTTGGAGATGGGGACCGGGGCTATGGCTACACCTTC.

The J gene is TRBJ1-2, the V gene TRBV29-1, with 7 bases aligning to TRBD1. Germline lookup yields CDR1 SQVTM and CDR2 ANQGSEA. The CDR3 runs to 14 residues. Germline trimming cut 5 bases from V and 5 bases from J; bases unmatched to any gene: 11. The CDR3 sequence: CSVTYRDSTYGYTF. The CDR3 DNA sequence: TGCAGCGTTACGTACAGGGACAGTACTTATGGCTACACCTTC.

The rearrangement links TRBV19 to TRBJ2-7, with D unresolved. The CDR3 is 14 residues long. Per the germline V gene, CDR1 is LNHDA and CDR2 is SQIVND (reference sequence). V was shortened by 2 bases and J by 6 bases, with 14 bases between the two germline ends. The CDR3 here is CASSIWSADREQYF. In nucleotides, the CDR3 is TGTGCCAGTAGTATATGGTCCGCGGATCGCGAGCAGTACTTC.

The V and J genes are TRBV6-5 and TRBJ2-3, with 9 bases lining up with TRBD2. Germline CDR1 and CDR2: MNHEY and SVGAGI. The J segment lost 6 bases and the V segment lost 11 bases, leaving 12 bases of the junction unmatched. CDR3 length: 14 residues. The DNA for the CDR3 is TGTGCCTCCACCAGCCCCGCGGGAGGGGATACGCAGTATTTT. This sequence encodes CASTSPAGGDTQYF.

The chain combines TRBV6-1 with TRBJ2-7, with 7 nucleotides matching TRBD1. CDR1 is MNHNS and CDR2 is SASEGT in the germline V gene. The ends lost 2 bases at V and 3 bases at J; junction bases unmatched: 10. This CDR3 has 16 residues. The CDR3 reads CASSESSTGYFYEQYF. The CDR3 nucleotides are TGTGCCAGCAGTGAAAGTTCGACAGGGTACTTCTACGAGCAGTACTTC.

The J gene is TRBJ1-2, the V gene TRBV6-1; D is perhaps TRBD1 (5 bases). Germline V gene sequence: CDR1 MNHNS, CDR2 SASEGT. The V end lost 2 bases, the J end lost 4 bases, and 11 bases lay between the germline ends. The CDR3 has 14 residues. The CDR3: CASSEQQGSYGYTF. The CDR3 DNA sequence: TGTGCCAGCAGTGAACAGCAGGGTTCCTATGGCTACACCTTC.

CDR3 DNA: TGTGCCAGCAGCTACCGAGCGGGAGGTTCCCTCTACAATGAGCAGTTCTTC. This sequence encodes CASSYRAGGSLYNEQFF. The V gene is TRBV11-2, the J gene TRBJ2-1; 9 nucleotides match TRBD2. J gave up 3 bases and V 4 bases, and 10 bases lay outside the gene matches. Germline CDR1 reads SGHAT; CDR2 reads FQNNGV. The CDR3 sequence is 17 residues long. Full variable domain (outside the CDR3, taken from reference TRBV11-2 and TRBJ2-1): EAGVAQSPRYKIIEKRQSVAFWCNPISGHATLYWYQQILGQGPKLLIQFQNNGVVDDSQLPKDRFSAERLKGVDSTLKIQPAKLEDSAVYLCASSYRAGGSLYNEQFFGPGTRLTVL.

The chain has TRBV2 and TRBJ2-7; D is perhaps TRBD2 (6 bases). Germline V lookup: CDR1 SNHLY, CDR2 FYNNEI. Trimming pared 3 bases from V and 2 bases from J, leaving 14 bases between. The CDR3 is 15 amino acids. Written as DNA, the CDR3 is TGTGCCAGCAGTGACCCGGGAGTAAATCCCTACGAGCAGTACTTC. The encoded protein is CASSDPGVNPYEQYF.

The chain employs TRBV2 and TRBJ2-4; D gene uncertain. Germline CDR1 SNHLY, CDR2 FYNNEI. The CDR3 is made up of 13 amino acids. V was clipped by 2 bases and J by 2 bases, with 4 bases between them. The CDR3, as DNA: TGTGCCAGCAGTGAACGGACCAAAAACATTCAGTACTTC. As protein: CASSERTKNIQYF.

The V call is TRBV2, the J call TRBJ2-5, with unresolved D. The CDR3 is 14 amino acids. V was trimmed by 4 bases and J by 2 bases, leaving 11 bases between them. Germline V gene sequence: CDR1 SNHLY, CDR2 FYNNEI. The CDR3 region is CASSARRYQETQYF. CDR3 nucleotide sequence: TGTGCCAGCAGTGCCCGAAGGTATCAAGAGACCCAGTACTTC. The variable domain in full, completed from reference TRBV2 and TRBJ2-5, reads EPEVTQTPSHQVTQMGQEVILRCVPISNHLYFYWYRQILGQKVEFLVSFYNNEISEKSEIFDDQFSVERPDGSNFTLKIRSTKLEDSAMYFCASSARRYQETQYFGPGTRLLVL.

The chain carries TRBV7-9 and TRBJ2-3; a possible D gene is TRBD2 (6 bases). The CDR3 has 15 amino acids. The germline V gene has CDR1 SEHNR and CDR2 FQNEAQ (reference sequence). The V and J ends lost 0 bases and 2 bases respectively, with 9 bases between them. CDR3: CASSLASGFTDTQYF. The CDR3 DNA reads TGTGCCAGCAGCTTAGCTAGCGGCTTCACAGATACGCAGTATTTT.

The gene calls are TRBV7-6 and TRBJ2-3, with TRBD2 matching 10 bases. This CDR3 is 16 amino acids long. The germline CDR1 and CDR2 sequences are SGHVS and FNYEAQ. V trimming: 0 bases; J trimming: 4 bases; junction bases outside the gene matches: 4. The CDR3 reads CASSLARSGRADTQYF. In DNA, the CDR3 is TGTGCCAGCAGCTTAGCGAGGAGCGGGAGGGCAGATACGCAGTATTTT.

This clone has just a few counts. The V gene is TRBV11-2, the J gene TRBJ2-7, with 9 positions matching TRBD1. Germline CDR1 reads SGHAT; CDR2 reads FQNNGV. The CDR3 runs to 15 residues. V gave up 5 bases and J gave up 0 bases; unmatched junction bases: 5. CDR3 in DNA: TGTGCCAGCAGCCGAGAGACAGGGGGCTCCTACGAGCAGTACTTC. This gives the protein CASSRETGGSYEQYF.

This clone was observed a few times. The chain combines TRBV10-3 with TRBJ1-2, with unresolved D. V was cut by 3 bases and J by 4 bases, with 12 bases left in between. From germline, CDR1 is ENHRY and CDR2 SYGVKD. The CDR3 is 14 residues long. The CDR3 sequence is CAISDQAVGYGYTF. The DNA for the CDR3 is TGTGCCATCAGTGACCAGGCGGTGGGCTATGGCTACACCTTC.

The chain is built from TRBV5-1 and TRBJ1-4; TRBD1 is a possible D gene (6 bases). The CDR3 is 17 amino acids. Looked up from germline, CDR1 is SGHRS and CDR2 is YFSETQ. The ends were cut back, 4 bases at V and 0 bases at J, with 16 bases in the middle. Here the CDR3 DNA reads TGCGCCAGCAGCCCCCGAGGACAGACAACAACTAATGAAAAACTGTTTTTT. Protein product: CASSPRGQTTTNEKLFF. The whole variable domain, filled in from reference TRBV5-1 and TRBJ1-4, reads KAGVTQTPRYLIKTRGQQVTLSCSPISGHRSVSWYQQTPGQGLQFLFEYFSETQRNKGNFPGRFSGRQFSNSRSEMNVSTLELGDSALYLCASSPRGQTTTNEKLFFGSGTQLSVL.

V usage is TRBV19 and J usage is TRBJ1-5; 7 bases fit TRBD1. Losses at the gene ends were 6 bases for V and 6 bases for J; bases not matched to a gene: 8. The germline gives CDR1 LNHDA, CDR2 SQIVND (reference sequence). This CDR3 has 14 amino acids. The chain's CDR3 is CASSPTGFGQPQHF. DNA of the CDR3: TGTGCCAGTAGCCCGACAGGGTTCGGTCAGCCCCAGCATTTT.

This clone was found once. This chain links TRBV28 with TRBJ2-1; perhaps TRBD2 as D (6 bases). This CDR3 region has 13 residues. V was shortened by 9 bases and J by 3 bases, with 12 bases between the two germline ends. Germline V CDR1 and CDR2: MDHEN, SYDVKM. In DNA, the CDR3 is TGTGCCAGTTTTAGCGGTAACTACAATGAGCAGTTCTTC. Translating it yields CASFSGNYNEQFF. Complete variable domain (other parts from reference TRBV28 and TRBJ2-1): DVKVTQSSRYLVKRTGEKVFLECVQDMDHENMFWYRQDPGLGLRLIYFSYDVKMKEKGDIPEGYSVSREKKERFSLILESASTNQTSMYLCASFSGNYNEQFFGPGTRLTVL.

Many counts were recorded for this clone. Other DNA sequences within the sample encode an identical CDR3. V is TRBV11-3 and J is TRBJ2-7, with TRBD1 as a possible D gene (5 bases). V dropped 2 bases and J dropped 1 base, with 9 bases sitting between them. Germline CDR1 and CDR2: SGHNT and YENEEA. The CDR3 is made up of 14 amino acids. The CDR3 DNA sequence: TGTGCCAGCAGCTTAAGGTCAGGGTCCTACGAGCAGTACTTC. This sequence encodes CASSLRSGSYEQYF.

The rearrangement links TRBV11-3 to TRBJ2-1; perhaps TRBD2 as D (6 bases). The length of the CDR3 is 15 residues. Trimming pared 4 bases from V and 8 bases from J, leaving 18 bases between. Germline V gene data show CDR1 as SGHNT and CDR2 as YENEEA. CDR3 DNA: TGTGCCAGCAGCTCCCCGATGGACTATTCTTATGAGCAGTTCTTC. Translation gives CASSSPMDYSYEQFF.